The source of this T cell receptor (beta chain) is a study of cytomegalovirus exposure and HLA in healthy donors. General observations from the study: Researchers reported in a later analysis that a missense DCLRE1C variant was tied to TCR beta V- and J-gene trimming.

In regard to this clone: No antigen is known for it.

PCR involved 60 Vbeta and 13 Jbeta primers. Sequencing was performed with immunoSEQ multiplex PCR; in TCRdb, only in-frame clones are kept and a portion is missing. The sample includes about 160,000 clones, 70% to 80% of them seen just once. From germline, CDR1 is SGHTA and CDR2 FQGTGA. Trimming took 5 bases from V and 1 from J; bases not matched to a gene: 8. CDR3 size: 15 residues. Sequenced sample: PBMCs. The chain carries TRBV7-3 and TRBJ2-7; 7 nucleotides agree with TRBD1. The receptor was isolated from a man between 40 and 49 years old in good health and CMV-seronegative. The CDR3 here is CASSASGGSSYEQYF. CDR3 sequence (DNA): TGTGCCAGCAGCGCGTCAGGGGGTTCTTCCTACGAGCAGTACTTC.